At least ten counts were recorded for the clone carrying this T cell receptor beta chain. As yet, its antigen is unknown. Exclusion of patients followed from uncontrolled infection, other autoimmune disease, pregnancy or lactation. Clinical symptoms, serum thyroxine and TRAb, thyroid ultrasound and orbital computed tomography were used for the diagnoses. PBMCs were derived from about 9.1 ml fresh peripheral blood. CDR3 length: 14 amino acids. The V gene's germline CDR1 is SNHLY and CDR2 FYNNEI. Trimming pared 4 bases from V and 5 bases from J, leaving 11 bases between. This sample was taken from a study of T cells in Graves' hyperthyroidism and ophthalmopathy. Points from the study as a whole: Among thyroid clonotypes expanded above 0.001, most also appeared in blood.

It was RNA transcripts that yielded the amplified TCR beta CDR3 regions. TCR CDR3 regions were first amplified by RT-PCR with HTBI primers. TCRdb re-analysed the multiplex PCR reads in MiXCR, keeping a single row per CDR3 protein. The sample lists roughly 380,000 distinct CDR3 sequences, approximately 15% occurring once. Sequencing input: blood. The chain links TRBV2 to TRBJ2-2, with D perhaps being TRBD1 or TRBD2 (5 bases each). This TCR derives from a woman aged 55-70 years with Graves' hyperthyroidism. The CDR3, as DNA: TGTGCCAGCAGTGCCCTAGCAGGGACCGGGGAGCTGTTTTTT. Its translation: CASSALAGTGELFF.